This T cell receptor (beta chain) was documented in a study of cytomegalovirus exposure and HLA in healthy donors. Both 60 Vbeta primers and 13 Jbeta primers went into the PCR. Assay used: immunoSEQ multiplex PCR; TCRdb lists only in-frame clones, some missing. Of about 180,000 clones detected, around 83% appear once; the ten largest clones hold 1% to 1.5%. The CDR3 runs to 20 residues. Germline V gene data show CDR1 as SGHVS and CDR2 as FNYEAQ. Losses at the gene ends were 0 bases for V and 0 bases for J; bases not matched to a gene: 11. The TCR comes from a girl aged 2 to 9 in good health and CMV-seropositive. The rearrangement links TRBV7-6 to TRBJ2-3; TRBD2 matches at 11 bases. The sequenced sample consisted of PBMCs. The CDR3 DNA is TGTGCCAGCAGCTTAGCGCCGGGGACTAGCGGAAACTCTAGCACAGATACGCAGTATTTT. Amino acid sequence: CASSLAPGTSGNSSTDTQYF.